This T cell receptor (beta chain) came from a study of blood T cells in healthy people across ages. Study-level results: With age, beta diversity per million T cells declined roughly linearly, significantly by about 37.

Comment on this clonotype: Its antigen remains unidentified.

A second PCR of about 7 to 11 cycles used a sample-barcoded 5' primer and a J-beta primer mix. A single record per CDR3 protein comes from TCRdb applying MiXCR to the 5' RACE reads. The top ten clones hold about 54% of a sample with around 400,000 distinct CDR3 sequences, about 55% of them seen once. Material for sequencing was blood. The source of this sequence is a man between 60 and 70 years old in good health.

The CDR3 DNA follows: TGTGCCAGCAGTTGGGGGGCAGGGAAGGGTTCCTATGGCTACACCTTC. It translates to CASSWGAGKGSYGYTF. This chain links TRBV6-6 with TRBJ1-2, with D maybe TRBD1 (6 bases). CDR3 size: 16 residues. Germline V gene sequence: CDR1 MNHNY, CDR2 SVGAGI (reference sequence). Trimming cost V 4 bases and J 4 bases, with 19 bases left between them.